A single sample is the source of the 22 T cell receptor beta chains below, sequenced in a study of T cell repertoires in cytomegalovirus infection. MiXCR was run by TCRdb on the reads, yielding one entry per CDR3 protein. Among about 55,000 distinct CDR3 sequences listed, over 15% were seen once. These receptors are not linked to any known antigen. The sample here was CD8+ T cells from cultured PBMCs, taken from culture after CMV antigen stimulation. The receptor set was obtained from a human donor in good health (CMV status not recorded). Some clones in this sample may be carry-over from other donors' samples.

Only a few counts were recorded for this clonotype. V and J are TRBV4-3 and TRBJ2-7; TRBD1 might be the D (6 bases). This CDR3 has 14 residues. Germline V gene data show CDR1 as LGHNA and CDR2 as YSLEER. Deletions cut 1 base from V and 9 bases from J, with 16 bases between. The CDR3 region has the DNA TGCGCCAGCAGCCAAGCTAAAACAGGGATAGGGCAGTACTTC. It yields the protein CASSQAKTGIGQYF.

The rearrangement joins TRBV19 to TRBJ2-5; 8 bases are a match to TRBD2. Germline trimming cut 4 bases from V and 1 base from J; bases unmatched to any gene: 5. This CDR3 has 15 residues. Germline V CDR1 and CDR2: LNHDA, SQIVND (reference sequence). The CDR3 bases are TGTGCCAGTAGTACCGGGGGGGGGTCCCAAGAGACCCAGTACTTC. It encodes CASSTGGGSQETQYF.

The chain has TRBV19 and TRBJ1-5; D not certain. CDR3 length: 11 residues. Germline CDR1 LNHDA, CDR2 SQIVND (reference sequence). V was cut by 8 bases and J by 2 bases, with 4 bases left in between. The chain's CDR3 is CASGGNQPQHF. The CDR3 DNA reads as TGTGCCAGTGGTGGCAATCAGCCCCAGCATTTT.

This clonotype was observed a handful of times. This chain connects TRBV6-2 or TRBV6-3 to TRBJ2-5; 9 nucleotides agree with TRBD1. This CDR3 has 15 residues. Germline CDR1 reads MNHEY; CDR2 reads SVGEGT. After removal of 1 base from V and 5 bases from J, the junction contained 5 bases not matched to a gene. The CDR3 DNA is TGTGCCAGCAGTTACTGGGGACAGGGCTCGGAGACCCAGTACTTC. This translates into CASSYWGQGSETQYF.

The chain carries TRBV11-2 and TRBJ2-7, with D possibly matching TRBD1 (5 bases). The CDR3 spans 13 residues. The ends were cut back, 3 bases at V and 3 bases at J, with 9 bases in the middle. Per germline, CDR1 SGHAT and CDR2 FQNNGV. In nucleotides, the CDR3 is TGTGCCAGCAGCTTGGGGCAGCTCTACGAGCAGTACTTC. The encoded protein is CASSLGQLYEQYF.

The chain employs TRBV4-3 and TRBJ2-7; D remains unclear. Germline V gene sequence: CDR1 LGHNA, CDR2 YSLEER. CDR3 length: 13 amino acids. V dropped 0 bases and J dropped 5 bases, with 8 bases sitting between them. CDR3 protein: CASSQDLNNEQYF. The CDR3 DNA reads TGCGCCAGCAGCCAAGATCTGAATAACGAGCAGTACTTC.

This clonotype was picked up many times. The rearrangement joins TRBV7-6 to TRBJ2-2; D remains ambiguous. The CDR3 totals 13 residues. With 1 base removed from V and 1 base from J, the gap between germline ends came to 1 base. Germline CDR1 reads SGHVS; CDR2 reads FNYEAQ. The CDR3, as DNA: TGTGCCAGCAGCTTAGGGAACACCGGGGAGCTGTTTTTT. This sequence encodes CASSLGNTGELFF.

The CDR3 spells CASSRGGPQPQHF. The CDR3 nucleotides read TGTGCCAGCAGCCGTGGGGGCCCTCAGCCCCAGCATTTT. V is TRBV7-6 and J is TRBJ1-5; D might be TRBD1 (6 bases). The CDR3 is 13 amino acids. V was clipped by 5 bases and J by 6 bases, with 11 bases between them. Looked up from germline, CDR1 is SGHVS and CDR2 is FNYEAQ.

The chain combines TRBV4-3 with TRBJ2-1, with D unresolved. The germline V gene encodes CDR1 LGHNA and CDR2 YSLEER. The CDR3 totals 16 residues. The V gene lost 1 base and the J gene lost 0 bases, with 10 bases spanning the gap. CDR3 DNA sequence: TGCGCCAGCAGCCAAGGTGCCCTGAGCTCCTACAATGAGCAGTTCTTC. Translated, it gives CASSQGALSSYNEQFF.

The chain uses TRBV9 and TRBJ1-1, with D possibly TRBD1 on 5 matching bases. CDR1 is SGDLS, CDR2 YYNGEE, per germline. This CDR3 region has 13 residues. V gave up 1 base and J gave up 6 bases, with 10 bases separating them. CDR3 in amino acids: CASSVSGGAEAFF. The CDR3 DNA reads TGTGCCAGCAGCGTATCGGGGGGAGCTGAAGCTTTCTTT.

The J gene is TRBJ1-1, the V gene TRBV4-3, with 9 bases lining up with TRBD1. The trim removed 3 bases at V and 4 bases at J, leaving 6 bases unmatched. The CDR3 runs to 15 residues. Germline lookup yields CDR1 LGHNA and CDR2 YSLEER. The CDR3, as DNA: TGCGCCAGCAGCCAGGACGGACAGGGGATCACTGAAGCTTTCTTT. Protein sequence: CASSQDGQGITEAFF.

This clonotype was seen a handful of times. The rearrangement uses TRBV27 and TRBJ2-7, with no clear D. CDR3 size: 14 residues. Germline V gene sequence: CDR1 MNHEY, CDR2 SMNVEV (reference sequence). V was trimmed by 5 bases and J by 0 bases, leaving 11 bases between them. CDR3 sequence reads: CASSRLFPSYEQYF. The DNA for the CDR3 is TGTGCCAGCAGTAGGCTCTTCCCCTCCTACGAGCAGTACTTC.

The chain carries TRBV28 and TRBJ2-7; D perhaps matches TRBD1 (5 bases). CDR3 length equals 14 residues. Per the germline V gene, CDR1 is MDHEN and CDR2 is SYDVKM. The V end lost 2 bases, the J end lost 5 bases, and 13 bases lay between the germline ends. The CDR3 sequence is CASSLAREMDEQYF. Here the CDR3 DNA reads TGTGCCAGCAGTTTAGCCAGGGAAATGGACGAGCAGTACTTC.

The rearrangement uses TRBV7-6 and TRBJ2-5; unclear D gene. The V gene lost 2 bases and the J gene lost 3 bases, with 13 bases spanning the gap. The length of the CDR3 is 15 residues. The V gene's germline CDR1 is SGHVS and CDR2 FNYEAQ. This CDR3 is CASSLIDELKETQYF. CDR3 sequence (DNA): TGTGCCAGCAGCTTAATAGATGAGCTTAAAGAGACCCAGTACTTC.

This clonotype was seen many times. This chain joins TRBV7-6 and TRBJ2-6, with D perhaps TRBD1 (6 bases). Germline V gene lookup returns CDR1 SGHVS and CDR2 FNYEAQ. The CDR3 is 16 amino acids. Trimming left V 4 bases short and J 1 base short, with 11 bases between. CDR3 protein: CASSSRGGSGANVLTF. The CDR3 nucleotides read TGTGCCAGCAGCTCTCGAGGGGGATCTGGGGCCAACGTCCTGACTTTC.

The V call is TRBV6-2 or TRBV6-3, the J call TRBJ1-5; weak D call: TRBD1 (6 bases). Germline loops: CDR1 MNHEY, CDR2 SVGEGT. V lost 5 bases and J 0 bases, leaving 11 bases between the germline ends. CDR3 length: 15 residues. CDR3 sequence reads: CASSEDSYSNQPQHF. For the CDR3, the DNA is TGTGCCAGCAGTGAGGACAGCTATAGCAATCAGCCCCAGCATTTT.

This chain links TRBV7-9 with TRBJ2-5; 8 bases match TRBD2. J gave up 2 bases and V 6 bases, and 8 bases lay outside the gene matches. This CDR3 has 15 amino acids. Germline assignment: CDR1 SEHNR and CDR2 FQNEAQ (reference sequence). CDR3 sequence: CASSPGGAGQETQYF. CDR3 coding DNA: TGTGCCAGCAGTCCCGGGGGGGCCGGACAAGAGACCCAGTACTTC.

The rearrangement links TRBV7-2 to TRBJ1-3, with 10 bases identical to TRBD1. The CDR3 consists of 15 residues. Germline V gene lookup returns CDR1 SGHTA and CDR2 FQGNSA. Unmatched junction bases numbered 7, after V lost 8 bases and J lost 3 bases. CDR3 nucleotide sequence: TGTGCCAGCGGATTGACAGGGGGCTTTGGAAACACCATATATTTT. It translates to CASGLTGGFGNTIYF. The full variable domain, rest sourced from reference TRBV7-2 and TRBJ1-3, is GAGVSQSPSNKVTEKGKDVELRCDPISGHTALYWYRQSLGQGLEFLIYFQGNSAPDKSGLPSDRFSAERTGGSVSTLTIQRTQQEDSAVYLCASGLTGGFGNTIYFGEGSWLTVV.

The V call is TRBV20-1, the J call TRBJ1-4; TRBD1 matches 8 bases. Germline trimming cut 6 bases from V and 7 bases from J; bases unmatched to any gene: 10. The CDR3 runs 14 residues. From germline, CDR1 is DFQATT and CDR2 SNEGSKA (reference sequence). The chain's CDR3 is CSASRQGMGEKLFF. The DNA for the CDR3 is TGCAGTGCATCCAGACAGGGGATGGGTGAAAAACTGTTTTTT.

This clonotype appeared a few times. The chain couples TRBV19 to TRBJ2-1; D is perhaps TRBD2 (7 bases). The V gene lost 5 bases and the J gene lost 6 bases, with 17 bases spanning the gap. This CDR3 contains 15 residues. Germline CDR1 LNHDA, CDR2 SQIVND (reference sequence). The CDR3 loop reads CASSVVGGPGNEQFF. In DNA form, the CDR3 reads TGTGCCAGTAGTGTAGTCGGGGGGCCAGGCAATGAGCAGTTCTTC.

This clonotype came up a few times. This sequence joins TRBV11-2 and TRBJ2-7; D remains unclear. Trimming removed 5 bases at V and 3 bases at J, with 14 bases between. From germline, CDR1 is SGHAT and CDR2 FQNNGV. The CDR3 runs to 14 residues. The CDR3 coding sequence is TGTGCCAGCAGCATATTAGGGTTAAACTACGAGCAGTACTTC. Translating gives CASSILGLNYEQYF.

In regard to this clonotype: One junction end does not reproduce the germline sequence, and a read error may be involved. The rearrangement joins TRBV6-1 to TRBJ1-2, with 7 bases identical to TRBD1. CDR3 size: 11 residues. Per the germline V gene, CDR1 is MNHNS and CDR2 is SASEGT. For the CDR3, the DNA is TGTGCCAGCAGTGAGGACAGGCCCCATCCCTTC. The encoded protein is CASSEDRPHPF.